This TCR beta chain is from a study of T-cell reconstitution after alpha-beta-depleted transplantation in children. Germline lookup yields CDR1 DFQATT and CDR2 SNEGSKA (reference sequence). V lost 7 bases and J 2 bases, leaving 17 bases between the germline ends. The CDR3 consists of 14 residues. This clonotype was seen only a few times. The TCRbeta library incorporated unique molecular identifiers. TCRdb reprocessed the PCR reads with MiXCR, giving one entry per CDR3 protein. The data show approximately 520,000 distinct CDR3 sequences, 30% to 35% seen once. The sequenced sample was PBMCs from the stem cell graft donor, obtained from the stem cell graft. The origin of this receptor is a human donor who donated a stem cell graft to a child with aplastic anemia. The rearrangement uses TRBV20-1 and TRBJ1-2, with a tentative D call TRBD1 (5 bases). In DNA form, the CDR3 reads TGCAGTGAAGCAGGAGGAACAGGAAACTATGGCTACACCTTC. Translated, it gives CSEAGGTGNYGYTF.